This TCR beta chain was captured by sequencing in a study of T cell changes during pregnancy in multiple sclerosis (dated by TCRdb to between 2018 and 2021). Describing the broader study: Changes in the T cell repertoire over the course of pregnancy were examined in this study in women with multiple sclerosis.

Germline trimming amounts to 3 bases on V and 7 bases on J, with 7 as the count of junction bases outside the gene matches. As encoded in the germline V gene (reference sequence), CDR1 is GTSNPN while CDR2 is SVGIG. The CDR3 numbers 14 residues from cysteine through phenylalanine. Only CDR3 DNA remains: 42 bases, in frame from the first base. This clone was seen once. Its specific antigen is unknown. No much larger clone exists at a distance of one base, and base qualities are not known. The receptor library was made with the immunoSEQ multiplex PCR assay. TCRdb retrieved this table from immuneACCESS and kept in-frame rearrangements only. Not all clones are present; in checked studies, unresolved V genes account for under half, and no reason is known for the remainder. This sample comprises roughly 50,000 clones, approximately 90% of them detected only once. In total, the top ten clones hold just over 8% of the sample.

The TCR comes from a female donor with multiple sclerosis, enrolled in a pregnancy study. The sequence links TRBV30 to TRBJ1-5; a stretch of 9 junction bases matches TRBD1. The specimen comprised CD8+ T cells from peripheral blood mononuclear cells, sampled in the second trimester of pregnancy. The CDR3 protein sequence reads: CAWSEGQGSQPQHF. The bases are TGTGCCTGGAGCGAGGGACAGGGAAGCCAGCCCCAGCATTTT.